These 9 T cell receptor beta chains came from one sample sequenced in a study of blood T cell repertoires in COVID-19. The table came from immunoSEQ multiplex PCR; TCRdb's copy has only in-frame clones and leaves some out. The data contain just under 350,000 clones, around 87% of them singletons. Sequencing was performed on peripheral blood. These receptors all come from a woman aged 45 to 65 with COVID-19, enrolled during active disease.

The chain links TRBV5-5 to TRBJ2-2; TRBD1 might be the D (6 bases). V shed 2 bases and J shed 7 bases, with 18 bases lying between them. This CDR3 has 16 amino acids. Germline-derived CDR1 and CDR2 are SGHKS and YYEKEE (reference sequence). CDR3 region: CASSFVGAQMLGELFF. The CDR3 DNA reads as TGTGCCAGCAGCTTCGTGGGGGCGCAAATGCTCGGGGAGCTGTTTTTT.

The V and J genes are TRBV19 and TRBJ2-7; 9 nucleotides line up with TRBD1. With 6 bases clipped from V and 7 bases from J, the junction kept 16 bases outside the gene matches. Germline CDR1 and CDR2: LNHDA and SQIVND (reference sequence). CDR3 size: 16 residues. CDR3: CASRDIYRDRDGEQYF. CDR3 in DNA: TGTGCCAGTAGAGACATCTACCGGGACAGGGATGGAGAGCAGTACTTC.

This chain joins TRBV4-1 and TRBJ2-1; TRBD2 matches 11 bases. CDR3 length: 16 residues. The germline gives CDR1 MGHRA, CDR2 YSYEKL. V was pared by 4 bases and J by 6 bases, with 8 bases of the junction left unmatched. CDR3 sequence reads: CASSRRAGTSGNEQFF. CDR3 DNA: TGCGCCAGCAGCCGGCGTGCAGGGACTAGCGGCAATGAGCAGTTCTTC.

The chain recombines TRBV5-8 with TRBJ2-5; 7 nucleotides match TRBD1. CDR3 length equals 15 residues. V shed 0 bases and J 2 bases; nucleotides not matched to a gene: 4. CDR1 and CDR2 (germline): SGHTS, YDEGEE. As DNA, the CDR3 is TGTGCCAGCAGCTTGGAGGGACAGAAACAAGAGACCCAGTACTTC. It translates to CASSLEGQKQETQYF.

In DNA, the CDR3 is TGTGCCAGCAGCCCGAGACTCATAGGAAACTATGGCTACACCTTC. It specifies CASSPRLIGNYGYTF. The chain combines TRBV13 with TRBJ1-2; no definite D call. The CDR3 has 15 amino acids. Trimming removed 5 bases at V and 2 bases at J, with 15 bases between. Germline V gene data show CDR1 as PRHDT and CDR2 as FYEKMQ (reference sequence). The variable domain in full, completed from reference TRBV13 and TRBJ1-2, reads AAGVIQSPRHLIKEKRETATLKCYPIPRHDTVYWYQQGPGQDPQFLISFYEKMQSDKGSIPDRFSAQQFSDYHSELNMSSLELGDSALYFCASSPRLIGNYGYTFGSGTRLTVV.

The CDR3 region has the DNA TGTGCCAGCAGACACGACAGGGTCGGTGGCTACACCTTC. This codes for CASRHDRVGGYTF. The chain combines TRBV6-5 with TRBJ1-2; the match to TRBD1 covers 7 bases. The length of the CDR3 is 13 residues. Per the germline V gene, CDR1 is MNHEY and CDR2 is SVGAGI. J was trimmed by 7 bases and V by 6 bases; bases with no gene match: 8.

CDR3 sequence reads: CASSYSGVETQYF. CDR3 in DNA: TGTGCCAGCAGTTACTCCGGGGTAGAGACCCAGTACTTC. The rearrangement uses TRBV6-5 and TRBJ2-5; possibly TRBD2 for D (5 bases). V was trimmed by 0 bases and J by 4 bases, leaving 6 bases between them. Germline CDR1 reads MNHEY; CDR2 reads SVGAGI. This CDR3 spans 13 amino acids.

The CDR3 DNA is TGTGCCAGCAGCCCAAAACTAGCGGGGGGGCAGTTCTTC. This translates into CASSPKLAGGQFF. J is TRBJ2-1 and V is TRBV12-3 or TRBV12-4; 12 nucleotides agree with TRBD2. The CDR3 loop spans 13 amino acids. V trimming: 6 bases; J trimming: 12 bases; junction bases outside the gene matches: 6.

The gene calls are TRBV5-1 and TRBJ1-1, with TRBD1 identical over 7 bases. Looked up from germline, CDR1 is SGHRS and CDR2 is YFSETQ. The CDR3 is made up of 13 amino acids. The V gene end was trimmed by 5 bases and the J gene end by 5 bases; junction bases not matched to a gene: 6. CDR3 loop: CASRPGTATEAFF. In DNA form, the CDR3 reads TGCGCCAGCAGACCCGGGACAGCGACTGAAGCTTTCTTT.